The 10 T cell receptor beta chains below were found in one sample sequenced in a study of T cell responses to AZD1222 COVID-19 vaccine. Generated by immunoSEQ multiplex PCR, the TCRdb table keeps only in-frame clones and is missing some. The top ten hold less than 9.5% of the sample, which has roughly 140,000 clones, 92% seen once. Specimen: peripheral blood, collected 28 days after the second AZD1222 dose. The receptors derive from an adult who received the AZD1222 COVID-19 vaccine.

The CDR3 sequence: CAGGDHRGTGELFF. CDR3 bases: TGTGCAGGGGGGGACCACAGAGGCACCGGGGAGCTGTTTTTT. The rearrangement joins TRBV12-2 to TRBJ2-2; the D call TRBD2 from the table was never checked on the DNA. TRBV12-2 is recorded as a pseudogene. CDR3 length: 14 residues.

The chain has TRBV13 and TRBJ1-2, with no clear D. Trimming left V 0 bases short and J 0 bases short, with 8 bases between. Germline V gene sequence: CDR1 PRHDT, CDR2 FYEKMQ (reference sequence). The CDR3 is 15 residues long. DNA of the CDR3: TGTGCCAGCAGCTTAGGACTGCTAGCTAACTATGGCTACACCTTC. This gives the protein CASSLGLLANYGYTF.

DNA for the CDR3: TGTGCCAGCAGCTTGCGGGACGCTGGAGGCAATCAGCCCCAGCATTTT. It yields the protein CASSLRDAGGNQPQHF. The chain links TRBV5-6 to TRBJ1-5; D possibly corresponds to TRBD1 (5 bases). Germline CDR1 and CDR2: SGHDT and YYEEEE. This CDR3 region has 16 residues. Trimming left V 1 base short and J 2 bases short, with 13 bases between.

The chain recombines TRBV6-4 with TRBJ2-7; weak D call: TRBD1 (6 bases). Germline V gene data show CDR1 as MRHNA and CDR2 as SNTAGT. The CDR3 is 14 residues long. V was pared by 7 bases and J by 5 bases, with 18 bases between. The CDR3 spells CASTPTAGANEQYV. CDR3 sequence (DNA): TGTGCCAGCACTCCAACCGCAGGGGCCAACGAGCAGTACGTC.

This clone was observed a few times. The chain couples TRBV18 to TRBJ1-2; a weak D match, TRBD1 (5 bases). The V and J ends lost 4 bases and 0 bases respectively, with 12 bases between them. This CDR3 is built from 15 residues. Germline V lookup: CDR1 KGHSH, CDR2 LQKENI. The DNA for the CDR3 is TGTGCCAGCTCACGCTGGGACGCGACTAACTATGGCTACACCTTC. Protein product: CASSRWDATNYGYTF.

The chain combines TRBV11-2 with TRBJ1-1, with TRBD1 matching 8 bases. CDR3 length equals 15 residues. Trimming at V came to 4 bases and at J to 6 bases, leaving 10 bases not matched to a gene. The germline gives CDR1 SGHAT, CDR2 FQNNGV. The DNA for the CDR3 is TGTGCCAGCAGCTCTTGGACAGGGCCTGTCCCTGAAGCTTTCTTT. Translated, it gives CASSSWTGPVPEAFF.

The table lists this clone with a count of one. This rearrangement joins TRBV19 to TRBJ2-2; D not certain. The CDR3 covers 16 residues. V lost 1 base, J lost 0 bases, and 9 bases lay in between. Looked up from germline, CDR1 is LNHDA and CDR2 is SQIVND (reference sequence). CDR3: CASSIGPLTNTGELFF. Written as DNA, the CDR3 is TGTGCCAGTAGTATAGGACCCCTCACGAACACCGGGGAGCTGTTTTTT.

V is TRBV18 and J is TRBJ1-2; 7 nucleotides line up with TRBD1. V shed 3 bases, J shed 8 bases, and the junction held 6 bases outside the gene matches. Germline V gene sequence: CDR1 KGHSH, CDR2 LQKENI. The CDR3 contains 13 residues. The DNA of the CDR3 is TGTGCCAGCTCACCCTCAGGGGGTGGAGGCTACACCTTC. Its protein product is CASSPSGGGGYTF. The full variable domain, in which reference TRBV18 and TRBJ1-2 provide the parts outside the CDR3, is NAGVMQNPRHLVRRRGQEARLRCSPMKGHSHVYWYRQLPEEGLKFMVYLQKENIIDESGMPKERFSAEFPKEGPSILRIQQVVRGDSAAYFCASSPSGGGGYTFGSGTRLTVV.

CDR3 protein: CAWSVKVDSGNTIYF. Written as DNA, the CDR3 is TGTGCCTGGAGTGTAAAGGTAGACTCTGGAAACACCATATATTTT. The genes are TRBV30 and TRBJ1-3; D is unclear. V shed 0 bases and J shed 0 bases, with 9 bases lying between them. The CDR3 is 15 residues long. In germline, CDR1 is GTSNPN, CDR2 SVGIG (reference sequence).

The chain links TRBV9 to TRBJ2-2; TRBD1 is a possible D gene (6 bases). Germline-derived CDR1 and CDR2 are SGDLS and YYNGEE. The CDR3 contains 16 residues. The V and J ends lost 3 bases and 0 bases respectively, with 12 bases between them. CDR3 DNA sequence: TGTGCCAGCAGCGCGCAGGGGACCGCGAACACCGGGGAGCTGTTTTTT. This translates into CASSAQGTANTGELFF.